A single sample is the source of the 30 T cell receptor beta chains below, sequenced in a study of shared clonotypes between healthy human individuals. Only in-frame clones appear in the TCRdb table, and some are missing; sequencing was by immunoSEQ multiplex PCR. The sample yields 470,000 or so clones, 81% seen once. The source material was PBMCs. These receptors were collected from a woman aged 40-49 years in good health. Some clones in this sample may be carry-over from other donors' samples.

The rearrangement links TRBV13 to TRBJ2-7; 7 nucleotides line up with TRBD1. Germline V CDR1 and CDR2: PRHDT, FYEKMQ (reference sequence). The CDR3 runs 13 residues. The V gene end was trimmed by 3 bases and the J gene end by 4 bases; junction bases not matched to a gene: 3. The CDR3 DNA follows: TGTGCCAGCAGCTTCCCAGGGGGATACGAGCAGTACTTC. This gives the protein CASSFPGGYEQYF.

Only a few counts were recorded for this clone. The chain is built from TRBV28 and TRBJ2-1, with TRBD2 identical over 8 bases. This CDR3 has 15 amino acids. Germline CDR1 reads MDHEN; CDR2 reads SYDVKM. V lost 6 bases, J lost 0 bases, and 4 bases stayed unmatched. The CDR3 region is CASRRSGGSYNEQFF. CDR3 bases: TGTGCCAGCAGAAGGAGCGGGGGCTCCTACAATGAGCAGTTCTTC. Looking up the rest from reference TRBV28 and TRBJ2-1 gives the full variable domain: DVKVTQSSRYLVKRTGEKVFLECVQDMDHENMFWYRQDPGLGLRLIYFSYDVKMKEKGDIPEGYSVSREKKERFSLILESASTNQTSMYLCASRRSGGSYNEQFFGPGTRLTVL.

This clone was seen more than once but under ten times. The same CDR3 arises from other DNA sequences in this sample as well. The rearrangement links TRBV4-1 to TRBJ2-5; D is perhaps TRBD2 (5 bases). The assigned J gene may be wrong: the sequence end matches TRBJ2-7 better. The CDR3 totals 16 residues. Per the germline V gene, CDR1 is MGHRA and CDR2 is YSYEKL. This chain's CDR3 is CASSQGRGIGPYEQYF. CDR3 DNA sequence: TGCGCCAGCAGCCAAGGTCGGGGAATCGGGCCCTACGAGCAGTACTTC.

This clone was counted a single time. A far larger clone is one nucleotide away, so this likely arose from a read error. V usage is TRBV28 and J usage is TRBJ2-7, with 9 bases fitting TRBD1. The CDR3 sequence is 17 residues long. Germline V lookup: CDR1 MDHEN, CDR2 SYDVKM. DNA for the CDR3: TGTGCCAGCATTTTAAGTATCAGGGACAGGGTTGCCTACGAGCAGTACTTC. Translated, it gives CASILSIRDRVAYEQYF.

The rearrangement links TRBV7-8 to TRBJ1-2, with 8 bases matching TRBD1. The germline V gene has CDR1 SGHVS and CDR2 FQNEAQ. J was trimmed by 7 bases and V by 5 bases; bases with no gene match: 12. The CDR3 length is 15 residues. DNA of the CDR3: TGTGCCAGCAGCCCGCGACAGGGGAGGGATGGTGGCTACACCTTC. This translates into CASSPRQGRDGGYTF.

This clone has at least ten counts. Other DNA sequences within the sample encode an identical CDR3. CDR3 sequence: CASSPVSWPVSVEQFF. The CDR3 DNA follows: TGTGCCAGCTCACCCGTTTCTTGGCCGGTATCTGTTGAGCAGTTCTTC. V gene TRBV18 combines with J gene TRBJ2-1; D uncertain. The CDR3 extends over 16 amino acids. Trimming removed 3 bases from V and 9 bases from J, with 21 bases in between. CDR1 is KGHSH, CDR2 LQKENI, per germline.

This clone was observed a few times. This chain joins TRBV28 and TRBJ1-4, with D unresolved. The ends were cut back, 3 bases at V and 0 bases at J, with 14 bases in the middle. The CDR3 runs to 17 residues. CDR1 is MDHEN, CDR2 SYDVKM, per germline. For the CDR3, the DNA is TGTGCCAGCAGTTTGGCCGGAGTGGCCCCAACTAATGAAAAACTGTTTTTT. It translates to CASSLAGVAPTNEKLFF.

The rearrangement uses TRBV5-1 and TRBJ1-5; tentatively, D is TRBD1 (5 bases). Trimming removed 4 bases from V and 0 bases from J, with 14 bases in between. Germline V gene data show CDR1 as SGHRS and CDR2 as YFSETQ. The CDR3 loop spans 16 amino acids. The CDR3 bases are TGCGCCAGCAGCCCAGGGCCACTAGATAGCAATCAGCCCCAGCATTTT. Amino acid sequence: CASSPGPLDSNQPQHF.

This clone was detected ten times or more. In the same sample, other DNA sequences code for this CDR3. Here the CDR3 reads CASSYGTGNLYEQYF. The CDR3 DNA sequence: TGTGCCAGCAGTTACGGAACAGGGAACCTATACGAGCAGTACTTC. The chain couples TRBV6-5 to TRBJ2-7; D possibly corresponds to TRBD1 (6 bases). With 2 bases removed from V and 4 bases from J, the gap between germline ends came to 15 bases. CDR3 length: 15 amino acids. Germline values: CDR1 MNHEY, CDR2 SVGAGI.

This clone was detected a few times. The V gene is TRBV13, the J gene TRBJ1-4; D not certain. The CDR3 contains 12 residues. The germline gives CDR1 PRHDT, CDR2 FYEKMQ (reference sequence). Trimming took 0 bases from V and 10 from J, leaving 6 bases between them. The CDR3 DNA reads as TGTGCCAGCAGCTTAGGGACGGGAAAACTGTTTTTT. It codes for CASSLGTGKLFF.

As regards this clone: A single base is all that separates this from a far larger clone, so a read error is likely. The chain links TRBV7-9 to TRBJ2-4; D is undetermined. Per the germline V gene, CDR1 is SEHNR and CDR2 is FQNEAQ (reference sequence). V was cut by 1 base and J by 8 bases, with 6 bases left in between. The CDR3 runs 12 residues. Written as DNA, the CDR3 is TGTGCCAGCAGCTTAGGTGCAGACATTCAGTACTTC. Translating gives CASSLGADIQYF. The full variable domain, in which reference TRBV7-9 and TRBJ2-4 provide the parts outside the CDR3, is DTGVSQNPRHKITKRGQNVTFRCDPISEHNRLYWYRQTLGQGPEFLTYFQNEAQLEKSRLLSDRFSAERPKGSFSTLEIQRTEQGDSAMYLCASSLGADIQYFGAGTRLSVL.

This clone was seen just once. This CDR3 is CASSSRGLGNTIYF. CDR3 nucleotides: TGTGCCAGCAGTTCCAGGGGGCTTGGAAACACCATATATTTT. The gene calls are TRBV6-5 and TRBJ1-3; 8 bases match TRBD1. The junction had 2 bases not matched to a gene; V was cut back by 4 bases and J by 3 bases. There are 14 residues in the CDR3. Germline loops: CDR1 MNHEY, CDR2 SVGAGI.

On this clone itself: A far larger clone is only one base removed, so a read error is likely. The same CDR3 arises from other DNA sequences in this sample as well. The rearrangement uses TRBV28 and TRBJ1-1; D is ambiguous. Germline assignment: CDR1 MDHEN and CDR2 SYDVKM. The CDR3 is 13 amino acids. Trimming took 6 bases from V and 4 from J, leaving 12 bases between them. Written as DNA, the CDR3 is TGTGCCAGCAGCCCCCCTATTAGCACTGAAGCTTTCTTT. Translated, it gives CASSPPISTEAFF.

The chain has TRBV15 and TRBJ1-5; D remains unclear. The V gene lost 5 bases and the J gene lost 2 bases, with 16 bases spanning the gap. Per the germline V gene, CDR1 is LNHNV and CDR2 is YYDKDF (reference sequence). This CDR3 has 16 residues. This chain's CDR3 is CATSARGSGGNQPQHF. Written as DNA, the CDR3 is TGTGCCACCAGCGCTAGAGGTTCAGGAGGCAATCAGCCCCAGCATTTT.

The chain recombines TRBV6-5 with TRBJ2-6; no reliable D call. Trimming removed 5 bases from V and 0 bases from J, with 8 bases in between. Germline V gene data show CDR1 as MNHEY and CDR2 as SVGAGI. The CDR3 sequence is 15 residues long. The CDR3 region is CASSMVNSGANVLTF. In DNA form, the CDR3 reads TGTGCCAGCAGTATGGTCAACTCTGGGGCCAACGTCCTGACTTTC.

V and J are TRBV7-2 and TRBJ2-3; D gene uncertain. CDR1 is SGHTA, CDR2 FQGNSA, per germline. This CDR3 comprises 15 residues. Trimming stripped 5 bases from V and 0 bases from J, with 12 bases between. In nucleotides, the CDR3 is TGTGCCAGCAGCGCACCTTGGATCAGCACAGATACGCAGTATTTT. Its translation: CASSAPWISTDTQYF.

The chain is built from TRBV9 and TRBJ2-1; a possible D gene is TRBD2 (5 bases). Looked up from germline, CDR1 is SGDLS and CDR2 is YYNGEE. CDR3 length equals 15 residues. Trimming shortened V by 6 bases and J by 9 bases, and 22 bases separated the two germline ends. The CDR3 here is CASTGGLMTRGEQFF. The CDR3 region has the DNA TGTGCCAGCACTGGCGGCCTGATGACCCGGGGTGAGCAGTTCTTC.

This clone was counted a single time. The chain uses TRBV6-1 and TRBJ1-1; perhaps TRBD1 as D (6 bases). Germline V CDR1 and CDR2: MNHNS, SASEGT. V gave up 7 bases and J gave up 1 base, with 13 bases separating them. The CDR3 spans 14 residues. The chain's CDR3 is CASTIGGGNTEAFF. Here the CDR3 DNA reads TGTGCCAGCACCATTGGAGGGGGGAACACTGAAGCTTTCTTT.

The rearrangement links TRBV7-9 to TRBJ1-3, with TRBD1 matching over 7 bases. CDR1 is SEHNR and CDR2 is FQNEAQ in the germline V gene (reference sequence). The CDR3 consists of 16 residues. V dropped 5 bases and J dropped 1; count of bases not matched to a gene: 8. The CDR3 DNA follows: TGTGCCAGCAGCCCCCCCTCGACAGGGTCTGGAAACACCATATATTTT. Amino acid sequence: CASSPPSTGSGNTIYF.

J is TRBJ2-7 and V is TRBV10-3; tentative D call: TRBD1 (6 bases). This CDR3 contains 15 residues. Germline assignment: CDR1 ENHRY and CDR2 SYGVKD. Trimming stripped 0 bases from V and 2 bases from J, with 11 bases between. CDR3 amino acids: CAISESSGAAYEQYF. The CDR3 DNA reads TGTGCCATCAGTGAGTCATCAGGGGCTGCCTACGAGCAGTACTTC.

This clone was observed a single time. A far larger clone is a single base away, which makes a read error likely. In the same sample, other DNA sequences code for this CDR3. The J gene is TRBJ1-4, the V gene TRBV6-5; the D is unclear. The ends were cut back, 5 bases at V and 2 bases at J, with 9 bases in the middle. The germline V gene has CDR1 MNHEY and CDR2 SVGAGI. The CDR3 is 14 residues long. CDR3 DNA: TGTGCCAGCAGTCGCGGTTGGACTAATGAAAAACTGTTTTTT. It yields the protein CASSRGWTNEKLFF.

Comment on this clone: It differs at one base from a far larger clone, so likely a read error. Other DNA sequences in this sample translate to the same CDR3. This chain uses TRBV11-2 with TRBJ2-6; 10 bases are shared with TRBD1. The CDR3 runs to 18 residues. Unmatched junction bases numbered 9, after V lost 4 bases and J lost 3 bases. CDR1 and CDR2 from the germline V gene are SGHAT and FQNNGV. Here the CDR3 DNA reads TGTGCCAGCAGCTCAGTCCGGGACAGGGGTTATGGGGCCAACGTCCTGACTTTC. This codes for CASSSVRDRGYGANVLTF. Supplemented by reference TRBV11-2 and TRBJ2-6, the full variable domain reads EAGVAQSPRYKIIEKRQSVAFWCNPISGHATLYWYQQILGQGPKLLIQFQNNGVVDDSQLPKDRFSAERLKGVDSTLKIQPAKLEDSAVYLCASSSVRDRGYGANVLTFGAGSRLTVL.

The J gene is TRBJ2-4, the V gene TRBV5-6; D possibly corresponds to TRBD2 (5 bases). CDR1 SGHDT and CDR2 YYEEEE come from the germline V gene. Trimming shortened V by 4 bases and J by 6 bases, and 20 bases separated the two germline ends. The CDR3 runs 16 residues. CDR3 region: CASSLGRGVFGNIQYF. In DNA, the CDR3 is TGTGCCAGCAGCCTAGGACGGGGAGTGTTTGGAAACATTCAGTACTTC. The variable domain in full, with the rest retrieved from reference TRBV5-6 and TRBJ2-4, is DAGVTQSPTHLIKTRGQQVTLRCSPKSGHDTVSWYQQALGQGPQFIFQYYEEEERQRGNFPDRFSGHQFPNYSSELNVNALLLGDSALYLCASSLGRGVFGNIQYFGAGTRLSVL.

This clone was observed a single time. The V call is TRBV7-2, the J call TRBJ2-1; TRBD2 matches 16 bases. Germline V CDR1 and CDR2: SGHTA, FQGNSA. V lost 5 bases, J lost 7 bases, and 8 bases stayed unmatched. There are 17 residues in the CDR3. For the CDR3, the DNA is TGTGCCAGCAGCCTAGGGACTAGCGGGAGGGCAGGGAATGAGCAGTTCTTC. It translates to CASSLGTSGRAGNEQFF.

The J gene is TRBJ1-1, the V gene TRBV30; TRBD1 agrees at 9 bases. Germline CDR1 and CDR2: GTSNPN and SVGIG (reference sequence). J was trimmed by 2 bases and V by 4 bases; bases with no gene match: 8. The length of the CDR3 is 15 residues. CDR3: CAWKSRTGANTEAFF. For the CDR3, the DNA is TGTGCCTGGAAATCCCGGACAGGGGCAAACACTGAAGCTTTCTTT.

The chain employs TRBV30 and TRBJ2-7, with D hard to call. This CDR3 is built from 13 residues. The V end was cut by 2 bases, the J end by 3 bases, with 11 bases between. Germline-derived CDR1 and CDR2 are GTSNPN and SVGIG (reference sequence). This CDR3 reads CAWSQKALYEQYF. In DNA form, the CDR3 reads TGTGCCTGGAGTCAGAAAGCCCTCTACGAGCAGTACTTC.

J is TRBJ1-2 and V is TRBV5-4, with 10 bases matching TRBD1. This CDR3 has 15 residues. From germline, CDR1 is SGHNT and CDR2 YYREEE (reference sequence). V shed 0 bases and J 3 bases; nucleotides not matched to a gene: 2. CDR3 nucleotides: TGTGCCAGCAGCTTGGAGACAGGGGGCGACTATGGCTACACCTTC. Amino acids: CASSLETGGDYGYTF.

This CDR3 is CASSLDVRDYEQYF. The CDR3 DNA reads as TGTGCCAGCAGCTTGGACGTCAGGGACTACGAGCAGTACTTC. The genes are TRBV5-6 and TRBJ2-7; tentative D call: TRBD1 (5 bases). Germline CDR1 SGHDT, CDR2 YYEEEE. Trimming removed 0 bases from V and 3 bases from J, with 10 bases in between. The CDR3 extends over 14 amino acids.

The chain couples TRBV4-3 to TRBJ2-3, with D hard to call. CDR1 and CDR2 from the germline V gene are LGHNA and YSLEER. CDR3 length: 13 residues. V dropped 3 bases and J dropped 5 bases, with 9 bases sitting between them. This chain's CDR3 is CASSHKPEDTQYF. In DNA form, the CDR3 reads TGCGCCAGCAGCCATAAACCTGAAGATACGCAGTATTTT.

The gene calls are TRBV18 and TRBJ2-2, with 11 bases identical to TRBD2. J gave up 4 bases and V 8 bases, and 6 bases lay outside the gene matches. The CDR3 totals 15 residues. CDR1 is KGHSH and CDR2 is LQKENI in the germline V gene. CDR3 sequence (DNA): TGTGCCAGCCGTACTAGCGGGAGTCCCACCGGGGAGCTGTTTTTT. Translation gives CASRTSGSPTGELFF. Supplemented by reference TRBV18 and TRBJ2-2, the full variable domain reads NAGVMQNPRHLVRRRGQEARLRCSPMKGHSHVYWYRQLPEEGLKFMVYLQKENIIDESGMPKERFSAEFPKEGPSILRIQQVVRGDSAAYFCASRTSGSPTGELFFGEGSRLTVL.